This T cell receptor (beta chain) originates from a study of T-cell memory formation after mild COVID-19. About this clonotype itself: Antigen unknown.

The 5'RACE method, run with constant-segment primers, produced TCR alpha and TCR beta cDNA libraries (carrying sample barcodes and UMIs). TCRdb independently ran MiXCR on the 5' RACE reads; one entry per CDR3 protein. This table holds under 450,000 distinct CDR3 sequences, under 25% found once. General study points: Mostly located in CM and EM were contracting CD4+ clones, with contracting CD8+ clones located in EMRA.

This TCR was recovered from a man between 18 and 35 years old who had mild COVID-19 (a few samples of this study predate the infection). Cell type and time point are not known. What was sequenced was PBMCs or a T cell subset sorted from them (not recorded which).

Here the CDR3 DNA reads TGTGCCAGCAGCCTTCTAGGGACTAGCGGGATCGAGACCCAGTACTTC. Translation gives CASSLLGTSGIETQYF. The chain is built from TRBV7-6 and TRBJ2-5; 13 nucleotides match TRBD2. V gave up 5 bases and J gave up 5 bases; unmatched junction bases: 8. Germline CDR1 and CDR2: SGHVS and FNYEAQ. The CDR3 contains 16 residues.